The T cell receptor (beta chain) described here comes from a study of tumor and adjacent non-tumor tissue in lung cancer. With regard to this clonotype: At one of its ends the junction is not consistent with the germline gene, which may arise from a read error.

No cell sorting was done before RNA was extracted from the tissue. More than 3 cm separated this lung sample from the edge of the tumor. Germline lookup yields CDR1 SQVTM and CDR2 ANQGSEA. This CDR3 spans 15 amino acids. Three rounds of nested PCR, following a modified ARM-PCR protocol, produced the TCRbeta library. TCRdb used MiXCR to reprocess the multiplex PCR reads, holding one entry per CDR3 protein. In the table there are approximately 100,000 distinct CDR3 sequences, less than 75% of which are singletons. Sequenced material: distant non-tumor lung tissue. The sequence came from a man between 25 and 39 years old with non-small cell lung cancer. V is TRBV29-1 and J is TRBJ2-2; D possibly corresponds to TRBD1 (6 bases). This CDR3 reads CSVEGAYWNTGELSF. The CDR3 DNA follows: TGCAGCGTTGAGGGGGCGTATTGGAACACCGGGGAGCTGTCTTTT.